The 14 T cell receptor beta chains given below trace back to one sample, sequenced in a study of a mutant IDH1 vaccine in newly diagnosed glioma. Noted time point: week 35, safety follow-up. Vaccination comprised doses that each held 300 ug of mutant IDH1 20-mer peptide, plus topical imiquimod. These receptors' antigens are unknown. Method: immunoSEQ multiplex PCR; TCRdb's copy keeps in-frame clones and lacks some. The sample consists of roughly 40,000 clones, approximately 80% of them appearing once. Material: PBMCs, obtained from a glioma patient whose treatment included an IDH1 peptide vaccine. The receptors stem from a woman aged 50 to 60 with glioma.

The J gene is TRBJ1-4, the V gene TRBV7-2; 8 positions agree with TRBD1. V shed 0 bases and J 8 bases; nucleotides not matched to a gene: 5. The CDR3 is 15 amino acids. Germline CDR1 reads SGHTA; CDR2 reads FQGNSA. This chain's CDR3 is CASSLAWDRPEKLFF. The CDR3 nucleotides are TGTGCCAGCAGCTTAGCGTGGGACAGGCCCGAAAAACTGTTTTTT.

The chain links TRBV7-2 to TRBJ1-6; 9 bases are a match to TRBD1. CDR3 length: 17 residues. Trimming removed 10 bases from V and 2 bases from J; junction bases left unmatched: 12. Germline V gene lookup returns CDR1 SGHTA and CDR2 FQGNSA. The DNA of the CDR3 is TGTGCCACCACGGGGGGACAGGGCGAAGCCTATAATTCACCCCTCCACTTT. Its protein is CATTGGQGEAYNSPLHF.

This chain connects TRBV7-8 to TRBJ2-7, with 8 bases that match TRBD2. Germline CDR1 and CDR2: SGHVS and FQNEAQ. The V segment lost 0 bases and the J segment 3 bases; nucleotides outside the gene matches: 7. CDR3 size: 16 residues. The CDR3 DNA sequence: TGTGCCAGCAGCTTAGCGGAAGTGGCGGGGGGCTACGAGCAGTACTTC. It translates to CASSLAEVAGGYEQYF. The full variable domain, rest sourced from reference TRBV7-8 and TRBJ2-7, is GAGVSQSPRYKVAKRGQDVALRCDPISGHVSLFWYQQALGQGPEFLTYFQNEAQLDKSGLPSDRFFAERPEGSVSTLKIQRTQQEDSAVYLCASSLAEVAGGYEQYFGPGTRLTVT.

The gene calls are TRBV5-4 and TRBJ1-2; D is unclear. Germline CDR1 and CDR2: SGHNT and YYREEE (reference sequence). The V gene lost 0 bases and the J gene lost 4 bases, with 7 bases spanning the gap. This CDR3 is 13 amino acids long. CDR3 nucleotides: TGTGCCAGCAGCTTGGCAGAGGGCTATGGCTACACCTTC. Its protein is CASSLAEGYGYTF.

This sequence joins TRBV27 and TRBJ1-6, with D perhaps TRBD1 (5 bases). The CDR3 runs to 16 residues. Trimming removed 8 bases from V and 10 bases from J, with 24 bases in between. Germline V gene sequence: CDR1 MNHEY, CDR2 SMNVEV (reference sequence). CDR3 coding DNA: TGTGCCAGCTGTAAATCCGGGACCGAAAGGGGATCACCCCTCCACTTT. This encodes CASCKSGTERGSPLHF.

The chain joins TRBV6-5 to TRBJ1-4; possible D gene TRBD1, 6 bases. Germline loops: CDR1 MNHEY, CDR2 SVGAGI. V was cut by 5 bases and J by 5 bases, with 12 bases left in between. The CDR3 spans 14 residues. The CDR3 nucleotides read TGTGCCAGCAGTCGGACAGCATCGAATGAAAAACTGTTTTTT. Translation gives CASSRTASNEKLFF.

V gene TRBV25-1 combines with J gene TRBJ1-1; unclear D gene. The CDR3 loop spans 11 amino acids. From germline, CDR1 is MGHDK and CDR2 SYGVNS. With 0 bases removed from V and 4 bases from J, the gap between germline ends came to 0 bases. CDR3 in DNA: TGTGCCAGCAGTGAATACACTGAAGCTTTCTTT. Protein sequence: CASSEYTEAFF. The variable domain in full, with the rest retrieved from reference TRBV25-1 and TRBJ1-1, is EADIYQTPRYLVIGTGKKITLECSQTMGHDKMYWYQQDPGMELHLIHYSYGVNSTEKGDLSSESTVSRIRTEHFPLTLESARPSHTSQYLCASSEYTEAFFGQGTRLTVV.

The chain uses TRBV29-1 and TRBJ2-7; D call uncertain. Germline V gives CDR1 SQVTM, CDR2 ANQGSEA. V gave up 1 base and J gave up 1 base, with 5 bases separating them. The CDR3 extends over 12 amino acids. CDR3 nucleotide sequence: TGCAGCGTTGAAGGTATTTCCTACGAGCAGTACTTC. Translated: CSVEGISYEQYF.

The CDR3 spells CASSSMSGPQFF. For the CDR3, the DNA is TGTGCCAGCAGTTCCATGTCGGGGCCCCAGTTCTTC. The chain links TRBV27 to TRBJ2-1; tentatively, D is TRBD1 or TRBD2 (5 bases each). The CDR3 is 12 amino acids. The V end was cut by 4 bases, the J end by 13 bases, with 14 bases between. CDR1 and CDR2 from the germline V gene are MNHEY and SMNVEV (reference sequence).

The V gene is TRBV18, the J gene TRBJ1-1; 9 nucleotides line up with TRBD1. The length of the CDR3 is 13 residues. After removal of 6 bases from V and 9 bases from J, the junction contained 8 bases not matched to a gene. CDR1 is KGHSH, CDR2 LQKENI, per germline. The CDR3 sequence: CASSEGQGKKAFF. Written as DNA, the CDR3 is TGTGCCAGCTCGGAGGGACAGGGAAAGAAAGCTTTCTTT.

The V and J genes are TRBV5-1 and TRBJ2-5, with D hard to call. This CDR3 is 11 amino acids long. Trimming removed 6 bases at V and 2 bases at J, with 5 bases between. The germline V gene encodes CDR1 SGHRS and CDR2 YFSETQ. The CDR3 region is CASKAQETQYF. CDR3 sequence (DNA): TGCGCCAGCAAGGCGCAAGAGACCCAGTACTTC.

This chain joins TRBV19 and TRBJ1-2; TRBD1 matches 8 bases. CDR3 length: 15 residues. Germline CDR1 LNHDA, CDR2 SQIVND (reference sequence). Trimming took 0 bases from V and 4 from J; bases not matched to a gene: 4. The CDR3 region is CASSIDGQGAYGYTF. DNA for the CDR3: TGTGCCAGTAGTATAGATGGCCAGGGGGCCTATGGCTACACCTTC.

This sequence joins TRBV6-5 and TRBJ1-5; tentatively, D is TRBD1 (5 bases). The CDR3 has 15 residues. Germline loops: CDR1 MNHEY, CDR2 SVGAGI. Trimming removed 6 bases from V and 1 base from J, with 13 bases in between. In DNA form, the CDR3 reads TGTGCCAGCAGGAGTGGGGCAGCAAGCAATCAGCCCCAGCATTTT. Protein product: CASRSGAASNQPQHF.

This clone counts as medium-sized (0.01 to 0.1%). This sample includes further DNA sequences coding for the same CDR3. The chain links TRBV9 to TRBJ1-1; no definite D call. This CDR3 region has 14 residues. The germline CDR1 and CDR2 sequences are SGDLS and YYNGEE. The V end lost 0 bases, the J end lost 0 bases, and 6 bases lay between the germline ends. CDR3 sequence: CASSVGSMNTEAFF. In DNA form, the CDR3 reads TGTGCCAGCAGCGTAGGGTCCATGAACACTGAAGCTTTCTTT.